The 5 T cell receptor beta chains below all came from one sample that was sequenced in a study of T-cell memory formation after mild COVID-19. One entry per CDR3 protein, called by TCRdb with MiXCR from the 5' RACE reads. This sample has roughly 49,000 distinct CDR3 sequences; roughly a quarter occur once, and the top ten carry around 44%. The sequencing sample was made of PBMCs or a T cell subset sorted from them (not recorded which). These receptors originate from a man between 18 and 35 years old who had mild COVID-19 (a few samples of this study predate the infection). Cell type and time point are not known.

This clonotype showed up just a few times. V gene TRBV6-2 or TRBV6-3 combines with J gene TRBJ2-7; 11 bases fit TRBD2. V gave up 6 bases and J gave up 7 bases; unmatched junction bases: 14. This CDR3 contains 16 residues. The V gene's germline CDR1 is MNHEY and CDR2 SVGEGT. The CDR3 region has the DNA TGTGCCAGCAGACCCTCCGGAGGAGCTAGCGGGAGGGAGCAGTACGTC. Translation gives CASRPSGGASGREQYV.

The V gene is TRBV5-5, the J gene TRBJ1-2; D might be TRBD1 (6 bases). CDR1 is SGHKS, CDR2 YYEKEE, per germline (reference sequence). Trimming shortened V by 1 base and J by 7 bases, and 8 bases separated the two germline ends. This CDR3 contains 12 residues. CDR3: CASSLWGAGYTF. The CDR3 DNA reads as TGTGCCAGCAGCTTGTGGGGGGCTGGCTACACCTTC.

The chain is built from TRBV29-1 and TRBJ2-6; 7 positions match TRBD2. Germline loops: CDR1 SQVTM, CDR2 ANQGSEA. The CDR3 loop spans 14 amino acids. The V segment lost 3 bases and the J segment 3 bases; nucleotides outside the gene matches: 2. This CDR3 is CSVDGGVGANVLTF. CDR3 bases: TGCAGCGTTGATGGGGGGGTTGGGGCCAACGTCCTGACTTTC.

The V and J genes are TRBV29-1 and TRBJ1-5, with D hard to call. Between the trimmed V and J ends, which lost 4 bases and 0 bases, there was a span of 4 bases. CDR1 is SQVTM and CDR2 is ANQGSEA in the germline V gene. This CDR3 is built from 12 residues. CDR3 loop: CSVVYSNQPQHF. DNA of the CDR3: TGCAGCGTTGTTTATAGCAATCAGCCCCAGCATTTT.

This clonotype was observed at least ten times. DNA of the CDR3: TGCGCCAGCAGCCCCGGGACTAGCGGCTACAATGAGCAGTTCTTC. Translated, it gives CASSPGTSGYNEQFF. The chain uses TRBV4-3 and TRBJ2-1; 11 positions agree with TRBD2. V was clipped by 4 bases and J by 3 bases; unmatched bases: 2. This CDR3 contains 15 residues. Germline assignment: CDR1 LGHNA and CDR2 YSLEER.